Listed below are T cell receptor beta chains from one sample, sequenced in a study of OX40 agonist ivuxolimab in advanced cancers. Measured with immunoSEQ multiplex PCR; TCRdb has only the in-frame clones, and not every one. The sample carries approximately 91,000 clones, about nine tenths recorded once. The sequencing here drew on CD4+ or CD8+ T cells sorted from blood, taken in a trial of the OX40 agonist ivuxolimab. Source of these receptors: an adult with an advanced solid tumor such as melanoma, head and neck, liver or kidney cancer. The CDR3 runs from the conserved cysteine through the conserved F or W. Fields, in order: CDR3 protein, CDR3 DNA, D gene, J gene, CDR3 length, V gene, clone size. D genes are given only for firm matches. Some rows mark clone size as missing; the rest say once, few, many or name a class of expanded clone.

CASSDRAYYGYTF TGTGCCAGCAGTGACAGGGCGTACTATGGCTACACCTTC . TRBJ1-2 13 TRBV2 .
CASSFEGAGANVLTF TGTGCCAGCAGTTTTGAGGGGGCGGGCGCCAACGTCCTGACTTTC TRBD1 TRBJ2-6 15 TRBV27 once
CASRQGPLHF TGCGCCAGCAGGCAAGGACCCCTCCACTTT . TRBJ1-6 10 TRBV23-1 .
CASSSRGGLPKMNTEAFF TGTGCCAGCAGCTCCAGAGGAGGGCTCCCCAAGATGAACACTGAAGCTTTCTTT . TRBJ1-1 18 TRBV7-9 few
CASSPHTTYNEQFF TGTGCCAGCAGTCCCCACACCACTTACAATGAGCAGTTCTTC . TRBJ2-1 14 TRBV27 .
CAIRNTGAVNYGYTF TGTGCCATCAGGAATACAGGGGCTGTTAACTATGGCTACACCTTC TRBD1 TRBJ1-2 15 TRBV10-3 .
CASSRTGALNTEAFF TGTGCTAGCAGCAGGACAGGGGCCCTGAACACTGAAGCTTTCTTT TRBD1 TRBJ1-1 15 TRBV7-9 once
CASSLARGGEQFF TGTGCCAGCAGCTTAGCGCGGGGTGGTGAGCAGTTCTTC . TRBJ2-1 13 TRBV7-2 .
CASSHPGVVNTEAFF TGTGCCAGCAGCCATCCGGGGGTAGTGAACACTGAAGCTTTCTTT . TRBJ1-1 15 TRBV6-5 once
CASSDRLNTGELFF TGTGCCAGCAGTGACAGGTTGAACACCGGGGAGCTGTTTTTT . TRBJ2-2 14 TRBV6-4 .
CASSLLGGLSYNEQFF TGTGCCAGCAGCTTGCTCGGGGGACTATCCTACAATGAGCAGTTCTTC TRBD2 TRBJ2-1 16 TRBV5-5 .
CASSIEAGRTYEQYF TGTGCCAGTAGTATAGAAGCAGGGAGGACCTACGAGCAGTACTTC . TRBJ2-7 15 TRBV19 .
CASSLGWSDGYTF TGTGCCAGCAGCTTGGGTTGGTCGGATGGCTACACCTTC . TRBJ1-2 13 TRBV5-4 .